This passage covers 20 T cell receptor beta chains from one sample sequenced in a study of Graves' ophthalmopathy and Graves' hyperthyroidism. Researchers took RNA transcripts and amplified TCR beta CDR3 regions from them. Scientists carried out first-round RT-PCR using HTBI primers and then a second-round multiplex PCR. TCRdb itself ran the multiplex PCR reads through MiXCR, one entry per CDR3 protein. The sample contains 900,000 to 1,200,000 distinct CDR3 sequences, less than 45% of which appear only once. Source material: peripheral blood or thyroid tissue (not recorded which). Source of these receptors: an adult man with Graves' hyperthyroidism.

In this sample, this clonotype turned up many times. The V and J genes are TRBV6-5 and TRBJ2-5, with 11 bases aligning to TRBD2. V lost 5 bases to trimming and J lost 5 bases; unmatched junction nucleotides: 16. The CDR3 has 18 residues. Per germline, CDR1 MNHEY and CDR2 SVGAGI. The CDR3 spells CASSQPRLAGFSGETQYF. The CDR3 nucleotides are TGTGCCAGCAGTCAACCTAGACTAGCGGGATTCTCTGGGGAGACCCAGTACTTC.

In its sample, this clonotype was seen many times. The genes are TRBV24-1 and TRBJ2-7; the D is unclear. The germline V gene has CDR1 KGHDR and CDR2 SFDVKD. The CDR3 length is 12 residues. Between the trimmed V and J ends, which lost 0 bases and 12 bases, there was a span of 11 bases. The CDR3 spells CATSDLWASMYF. Written as DNA, the CDR3 is TGTGCCACCAGTGATTTGTGGGCCAGTATGTACTTC.

This clonotype came up many times. The CDR3 here is CATSVTGSNQPQHF. CDR3 sequence (DNA): TGTGCCACCAGTGTGACGGGTAGCAATCAGCCCCAGCATTTT. V usage is TRBV24-1 and J usage is TRBJ1-5; no clear D gene. CDR3 length: 14 residues. From germline, CDR1 is KGHDR and CDR2 SFDVKD. Trimming shortened V by 5 bases and J by 0 bases, and 7 bases separated the two germline ends.

A few counts support this clonotype. The chain is built from TRBV20-1 and TRBJ2-2; 8 nucleotides agree with TRBD1. Germline V gene lookup returns CDR1 DFQATT and CDR2 SNEGSKA (reference sequence). The CDR3 has 16 residues. V lost 1 base, J lost 1 base, and 5 bases stayed unmatched. The CDR3 protein is CSARVMTGENTGELFF. As DNA, the CDR3 is TGCAGTGCTAGAGTTATGACAGGGGAGAACACCGGGGAGCTGTTTTTT.

A single count supports this clonotype. Being one base from a much bigger clone, this may be a read error. The chain couples TRBV7-2 to TRBJ1-5; no reliable D call. Germline CDR1 is SGHTA and CDR2 is FQGNSA. The CDR3 loop spans 15 amino acids. V was pared by 3 bases and J by 7 bases, with 16 bases between. The CDR3 region has the DNA TGTGCCAGCAGCTTCGACTCTTTACGTGGACAGCCCCAGCATTTT. It codes for CASSFDSLRGQPQHF.

CDR3 residues: CASELGGTQYF. Written as DNA, the CDR3 is TGTGCCAGCGAGTTAGGGGGGACCCAGTACTTC. This chain joins TRBV7-3 and TRBJ2-5; weak D call: TRBD1 (6 bases). Trimming shortened V by 8 bases and J by 7 bases, and 11 bases separated the two germline ends. The germline CDR1 and CDR2 sequences are SGHTA and FQGTGA. The CDR3 loop spans 11 amino acids.

The table lists this clonotype with a count of one. Being one base from a much bigger clone, this may be a read error. The chain joins TRBV2 to TRBJ1-5; TRBD1 matches at 7 bases. J lost 7 bases, V lost 6 bases, and 6 bases had no gene match. Germline CDR1 reads SNHLY; CDR2 reads FYNNEI. The CDR3 is 13 amino acids. CDR3 nucleotide sequence: TGTGCCAGCAGCGGGGACAGCGGGCAGCCCCAGCATTTT. Its translation: CASSGDSGQPQHF.

The sample holds many counts of this clonotype. The chain couples TRBV6-5 to TRBJ1-6, with a tentative D call TRBD1 (6 bases). Looked up from germline, CDR1 is MNHEY and CDR2 is SVGAGI. V was shortened by 2 bases and J by 9 bases, with 14 bases between the two germline ends. The CDR3 is 15 amino acids. CDR3 protein: CASSYEGTGSSPLHF. CDR3 nucleotide sequence: TGTGCCAGCAGTTACGAAGGAACAGGGAGTTCACCCCTCCACTTT.

V is TRBV4-1 and J is TRBJ2-7, with a possible D match to TRBD1 (5 bases). In germline, CDR1 is MGHRA, CDR2 YSYEKL. V lost 4 bases and J lost 3, with 16 bases in between. There are 15 residues in the CDR3. This CDR3 reads CASSLRDREDYEQYF. The CDR3 DNA reads as TGCGCCAGCAGCCTCAGGGATAGAGAGGACTACGAGCAGTACTTC.

This clonotype has a count of ten or more. The chain combines TRBV20-1 with TRBJ1-5; 9 nucleotides align to TRBD1. CDR1 and CDR2 from the germline V gene are DFQATT and SNEGSKA (reference sequence). This CDR3 spans 15 amino acids. Unmatched junction bases numbered 8, after V lost 1 base and J lost 7 bases. The CDR3 bases are TGCAGTGCTAGAGTCCGGGACAGGGTGTTGCAGCCCCAGCATTTT. This translates into CSARVRDRVLQPQHF.

The V call is TRBV20-1, the J call TRBJ2-7; 9 positions agree with TRBD2. V gave up 0 bases and J gave up 12 bases; unmatched junction bases: 12. This CDR3 comprises 14 residues. The germline gives CDR1 DFQATT, CDR2 SNEGSKA (reference sequence). In nucleotides, the CDR3 is TGCAGTGCTAGAGATGTTGGTGCGGGGGGGGGCCGGTACTTC. It encodes CSARDVGAGGGRYF.

This chain uses TRBV2 with TRBJ1-6, with TRBD1 identical over 12 bases. This CDR3 has 15 amino acids. Looked up from germline, CDR1 is SNHLY and CDR2 is FYNNEI. V dropped 8 bases and J dropped 7; count of bases not matched to a gene: 6. In DNA form, the CDR3 reads TGTGCCAGCGCAGGGACAGGGGGCGGGAATTCACCCCTCCACTTT. Its protein is CASAGTGGGNSPLHF.

This clonotype has ten or more counts. The chain couples TRBV4-1 to TRBJ1-6, with 8 nucleotides matching TRBD1. Looked up from germline, CDR1 is MGHRA and CDR2 is YSYEKL. Trimming took 4 bases from V and 9 from J; bases not matched to a gene: 5. CDR3 length equals 14 residues. CDR3 residues: CASSPARGLSPLHF. In nucleotides, the CDR3 is TGCGCCAGCAGCCCTGCCAGGGGGCTTTCACCCCTCCACTTT.

This clonotype occurred a few times. The rearrangement links TRBV3-1 to TRBJ1-2, with D possibly being TRBD1 (6 bases). V lost 2 bases and J lost 1, with 8 bases in between. Germline assignment: CDR1 LGHDT and CDR2 YNNKEL (reference sequence). The CDR3 has 14 residues. The CDR3 loop is CASSQLQGNYGYTF. CDR3 nucleotide sequence: TGTGCCAGCAGCCAATTACAGGGTAACTATGGCTACACCTTC.

The rearrangement joins TRBV7-2 to TRBJ2-6; 8 bases line up with TRBD1. With V trimmed by 7 bases and J by 12 bases, 11 bases remained unmatched. This CDR3 contains 14 residues. Per germline, CDR1 SGHTA and CDR2 FQGNSA. The CDR3 protein is CASTLTTGVSVLTF. In DNA form, the CDR3 reads TGTGCCAGCACCTTGACGACAGGGGTAAGCGTCCTGACTTTC. The full variable domain, with the rest looked up from reference TRBV7-2 and TRBJ2-6, is GAGVSQSPSNKVTEKGKDVELRCDPISGHTALYWYRQSLGQGLEFLIYFQGNSAPDKSGLPSDRFSAERTGGSVSTLTIQRTQQEDSAVYLCASTLTTGVSVLTFGAGSRLTVL.

This clonotype was detected a few times. The rearrangement links TRBV19 to TRBJ2-7, with 7 bases identical to TRBD1. CDR3 length: 17 amino acids. With 2 bases clipped from V and 7 bases from J, the junction kept 17 bases outside the gene matches. From germline, CDR1 is LNHDA and CDR2 SQIVND (reference sequence). Here the CDR3 reads CASSINSRTGVMGEQYF. CDR3 bases: TGTGCCAGTAGTATAAACTCCCGTACAGGGGTGATGGGGGAGCAGTACTTC.

A remark on this clonotype: It is likely a read error, because the conserved phenylalanine at the end of the CDR3 is missing. The rearrangement links TRBV10-2 to TRBJ1-6, with 11 nucleotides matching TRBD1. The junction had 8 bases not matched to a gene; V was cut back by 3 bases and J by 10 bases. Germline V lookup: CDR1 WSHSY, CDR2 SAAADI. This CDR3 has 16 amino acids. CDR3 sequence reads: CASSDRDRGFESPLHY. In DNA, the CDR3 is TGCGCCAGCAGTGATCGGGACAGGGGGTTTGAGTCACCCCTCCACTAT.

In this sample, this clonotype turned up many times. The V call is TRBV20-1, the J call TRBJ1-1; D is unclear. V was trimmed by 6 bases and J by 4 bases, leaving 18 bases between them. This CDR3 spans 14 amino acids. Looked up from germline, CDR1 is DFQATT and CDR2 is SNEGSKA (reference sequence). Here the CDR3 reads CSAGDASGFTEAFF. The CDR3 coding sequence is TGCAGTGCAGGAGATGCTTCGGGGTTCACTGAAGCTTTCTTT.

This clonotype was counted between two and nine times. The chain combines TRBV4-1 with TRBJ2-7; no firm D call. The CDR3 has 15 amino acids. Looked up from germline, CDR1 is MGHRA and CDR2 is YSYEKL. The germline V and J ends were trimmed by 0 bases and 3 bases, with 12 bases remaining between them. The CDR3 region is CASSQETGRNYEQYF. The CDR3 bases are TGCGCCAGCAGCCAAGAAACGGGCAGAAACTACGAGCAGTACTTC.

The chain combines TRBV9 with TRBJ1-4, with 10 positions matching TRBD1. CDR1 is SGDLS, CDR2 YYNGEE, per germline. The CDR3 sequence is 16 residues long. V shed 3 bases and J 5 bases; nucleotides not matched to a gene: 7. CDR3 sequence reads: CASSGTGTGVNEKLFF. The CDR3 DNA follows: TGTGCCAGCAGCGGGACCGGGACAGGGGTGAATGAAAAACTGTTTTTT. Full variable domain (rest looked up from reference TRBV9 and TRBJ1-4): DSGVTQTPKHLITATGQRVTLRCSPRSGDLSVYWYQQSLDQGLQFLIQYYNGEERAKGNILERFSAQQFPDLHSELNLSSLELGDSALYFCASSGTGTGVNEKLFFGSGTQLSVL.